The 18 T cell receptor beta chains below all came from one sample that was sequenced in a study of cytomegalovirus exposure and HLA in healthy donors (dated by TCRdb to the late 2010s). The protocol used for the library was the immunoSEQ multiplex PCR assay. For the multiplex PCR, a mixture combining 60 forward primers for TCR Vbeta segments and 13 reverse primers for TCR Jbeta segments was used. Not all clones reach the TCRdb copy of this immuneACCESS table, which keeps in-frame sequences only. Checked studies attribute under half of the gap to unresolved V genes and leave the rest unexplained. This sample lists 100,000 to 150,000 clones; over 65% were detected once. 1.8% of the sample lies in the top ten. Sequenced: PBMCs. The receptor set was obtained from a man younger than 35 in good health and CMV-seronegative.

The rearrangement links TRBV6-5 to TRBJ2-3; perhaps TRBD2 as D (7 bases). The CDR3 spans 15 residues. V was cut by 2 bases and J by 1 base, with 10 bases left in between. Germline V gene lookup returns CDR1 MNHEY and CDR2 SVGAGI. The CDR3 DNA follows: TGTGCCAGCAGTTACCGCGGGGGCCGCACAGATACGCAGTATTTT. It is translated as CASSYRGGRTDTQYF.

The chain employs TRBV5-6 and TRBJ2-1; no definite D call. Germline CDR1 is SGHDT and CDR2 is YYEEEE. The CDR3 consists of 16 residues. V lost 6 bases, J lost 3 bases, and 19 bases lay in between. CDR3 in amino acids: CASIKTARHFYNEQFF. CDR3 in DNA: TGTGCCAGCATCAAAACGGCGAGACATTTCTACAATGAGCAGTTCTTC.

The genes are TRBV5-1 and TRBJ2-7, with D possibly TRBD1 on 5 matching bases. Germline CDR1 and CDR2: SGHRS and YFSETQ. V dropped 0 bases and J dropped 4 bases, with 11 bases sitting between them. This CDR3 has 14 amino acids. For the CDR3, the DNA is TGCGCCAGCAGCTTGGGGCCCGACAGTTACGAGCAGTACTTC. It yields the protein CASSLGPDSYEQYF.

The rearrangement links TRBV9 to TRBJ2-7, with 8 bases identical to TRBD1. Germline CDR1 is SGDLS and CDR2 is YYNGEE. The junction had 8 bases not matched to a gene; V was cut back by 4 bases and J by 2 bases. This CDR3 region has 15 residues. The CDR3 region has the DNA TGTGCCAGCAGCAAAGGGGGGACAGGTGCCTACGAGCAGTACTTC. As protein: CASSKGGTGAYEQYF.

This clone was seen just once. The rearrangement uses TRBV7-9 and TRBJ1-6, with D tentatively TRBD1 (6 bases). From germline, CDR1 is SEHNR and CDR2 FQNEAQ (reference sequence). V was cut by 4 bases and J by 5 bases, with 9 bases left in between. This CDR3 is built from 14 residues. The CDR3 region is CASSSTGDNSPLHF. CDR3 coding DNA: TGTGCCAGCAGCTCGACAGGAGATAATTCACCCCTCCACTTT.

The chain combines TRBV12-5 with TRBJ1-1; D is undetermined. Germline V gene data show CDR1 as LGHNT and CDR2 as FRNRAP. Trimming shortened V by 5 bases and J by 2 bases, and 3 bases separated the two germline ends. This CDR3 comprises 11 residues. CDR3: CASGQNTEAFF. DNA for the CDR3: TGTGCTAGTGGTCAAAACACTGAAGCTTTCTTT.

J is TRBJ1-2 and V is TRBV4-3; D is perhaps TRBD1 (5 bases). Trimming cost V 1 base and J 7 bases, with 19 bases left between them. There are 16 residues in the CDR3. Germline loops: CDR1 LGHNA, CDR2 YSLEER. The DNA for the CDR3 is TGCGCCAGCAGCCAAGGCTCCCGGACACAATCTGGTGGCTACACCTTC. Its translation: CASSQGSRTQSGGYTF.

The genes are TRBV2 and TRBJ1-6; D is unresolved. Per the germline V gene, CDR1 is SNHLY and CDR2 is FYNNEI. The CDR3 totals 15 residues. V was clipped by 2 bases and J by 4 bases, with 9 bases between them. Here the CDR3 reads CASSERDYYNSPLHF. For the CDR3, the DNA is TGTGCCAGCAGTGAAAGAGATTATTATAATTCACCCCTCCACTTT.

V is TRBV6-5 and J is TRBJ2-7; 9 bases line up with TRBD1. In germline, CDR1 is MNHEY, CDR2 SVGAGI. This CDR3 comprises 13 residues. CDR3 nucleotides: TGTGCTTCATCCGGGACAGGGACCTACGAGCAGTACTTC. Translating it yields CASSGTGTYEQYF.

The chain combines TRBV9 with TRBJ1-1; D not resolved. The CDR3 runs to 15 residues. V lost 4 bases to trimming and J lost 3 bases, with 16 bases between them. Per the germline V gene, CDR1 is SGDLS and CDR2 is YYNGEE. The CDR3 here is CASSPEGEWDTEAFF. CDR3 bases: TGTGCCAGCAGCCCAGAGGGAGAATGGGACACTGAAGCTTTCTTT. The full variable domain, in which reference TRBV9 and TRBJ1-1 provide the parts outside the CDR3, is DSGVTQTPKHLITATGQRVTLRCSPRSGDLSVYWYQQSLDQGLQFLIQYYNGEERAKGNILERFSAQQFPDLHSELNLSSLELGDSALYFCASSPEGEWDTEAFFGQGTRLTVV.

The gene calls are TRBV6-1 and TRBJ2-1; D is possibly TRBD2 (6 bases). The CDR3 extends over 12 amino acids. Germline V gene lookup returns CDR1 MNHNS and CDR2 SASEGT. Trimming cost V 10 bases and J 5 bases, with 12 bases left between them. The CDR3 DNA is TGTGCCACAACCGGGGGTCACAATGAGCAGTTCTTC. Translating gives CATTGGHNEQFF.

This chain joins TRBV10-1 and TRBJ1-3, with 9 bases that match TRBD1. Per the germline V gene, CDR1 is WNHNN and CDR2 is SYGVQD (reference sequence). Trimming took 2 bases from V and 5 from J; bases not matched to a gene: 10. The CDR3 sequence is 17 residues long. The CDR3 is CASSEQTAGQGRNTIYF. CDR3 bases: TGCGCCAGCAGTGAGCAAACGGCGGGACAGGGTAGAAACACCATATATTTT.

The chain couples TRBV25-1 to TRBJ2-1, with D perhaps TRBD2 (6 bases). Germline V gives CDR1 MGHDK, CDR2 SYGVNS. Trimming removed 1 base from V and 4 bases from J, with 14 bases in between. This CDR3 comprises 16 residues. The CDR3 bases are TGTGCCAGCAGTGAATCGAGGGGAGGATTATACAATGAGCAGTTCTTC. Protein: CASSESRGGLYNEQFF.

The chain couples TRBV7-2 to TRBJ2-7; D is perhaps TRBD2 (6 bases). This CDR3 region has 13 residues. CDR1 is SGHTA and CDR2 is FQGNSA in the germline V gene. The V gene lost 6 bases and the J gene lost 2 bases, with 11 bases spanning the gap. The CDR3 nucleotides are TGTGCCAGCAGAAGGACGGGAGCCTACGAGCAGTACTTC. It translates to CASRRTGAYEQYF.

This clone was seen only a few times. At one end the junction does not follow the germline gene, possibly because of a read error. J is TRBJ1-2 and V is TRBV7-9; D is unclear. Per the germline V gene, CDR1 is SEHNR and CDR2 is FQNEAQ (reference sequence). This CDR3 has 12 residues. The CDR3 nucleotides are TGTTCCAGCAAAGAGGTTCTTTATGGCTACACCTTC. This encodes CSSKEVLYGYTF.

The J gene is TRBJ1-2, the V gene TRBV6-5; tentative D call: TRBD1 (5 bases). This CDR3 region has 15 residues. In germline, CDR1 is MNHEY, CDR2 SVGAGI. Deletions cut 5 bases from V and 6 bases from J, with 19 bases between. The CDR3 DNA follows: TGTGCCAGCAGTACGGTGGGGGGGGTAAATGATGGCTACACCTTC. The encoded protein is CASSTVGGVNDGYTF.

This clone was detected only a few times. A read error may account for a junction end that differs from germline. The chain uses TRBV7-9 and TRBJ2-7, with D perhaps matching TRBD2 (5 bases). The germline V gene has CDR1 SEHNR and CDR2 FQNEAQ (reference sequence). CDR3 length equals 13 residues. In DNA, the CDR3 is TGTGCCAGCAGCTCAAATCTCAACAGCGGAACTATTTTC. Translated, it gives CASSSNLNSGTIF.

V usage is TRBV7-6 and J usage is TRBJ2-2; perhaps TRBD2 as D (6 bases). Per germline, CDR1 SGHVS and CDR2 FNYEAQ. This CDR3 spans 14 amino acids. Trimming took 2 bases from V and 7 from J, leaving 11 bases between them. CDR3 loop: CASSLLQDYGELFF. CDR3 nucleotide sequence: TGTGCCAGCAGCTTACTCCAGGACTACGGGGAGCTGTTTTTT. Full variable domain (remainder filled in from reference TRBV7-6 and TRBJ2-2): GAGVSQSPRYKVTKRGQDVALRCDPISGHVSLYWYRQALGQGPEFLTYFNYEAQQDKSGLPNDRFSAERPEGSISTLTIQRTEQRDSAMYRCASSLLQDYGELFFGEGSRLTVL.